The 8 T cell receptor beta chains below all came from one sample that was sequenced in a study of OX40 agonist ivuxolimab in advanced cancers. Generated by immunoSEQ multiplex PCR, the TCRdb table keeps only in-frame clones and is missing some. The sample yields 55,000 to 85,000 clones, 80% to 90% seen once. The sample consisted of CD4+ or CD8+ T cells sorted from blood, taken in a trial of the OX40 agonist ivuxolimab. The receptors shown here come from an adult with an advanced solid tumor such as melanoma, head and neck, liver or kidney cancer.

This chain connects TRBV6-5 to TRBJ1-2; D unclear. Per germline, CDR1 MNHEY and CDR2 SVGAGI. V was cut by 6 bases and J by 4 bases, with 12 bases left in between. The length of the CDR3 is 13 residues. The CDR3 DNA sequence: TGTGCCAGCAGACCCACAGTGGTCTATGGCTACACCTTC. Translation: CASRPTVVYGYTF.

This chain connects TRBV5-5 to TRBJ2-7; possible D gene TRBD2, 5 bases. V was pared by 0 bases and J by 2 bases, with 9 bases between. CDR1 and CDR2 from the germline V gene are SGHKS and YYEKEE (reference sequence). The CDR3 covers 14 residues. CDR3 loop: CASSLARGTYEQYF. The CDR3 coding sequence is TGTGCCAGCAGCTTGGCCCGGGGAACCTACGAGCAGTACTTC.

V and J are TRBV6-5 and TRBJ1-5; 7 bases align to TRBD1. V shed 2 bases and J 1 base; nucleotides not matched to a gene: 2. This CDR3 comprises 15 residues. Per the germline V gene, CDR1 is MNHEY and CDR2 is SVGAGI. Here the CDR3 reads CASSYKGASNQPQHF. The CDR3 DNA sequence: TGTGCCAGCAGTTACAAGGGGGCGAGCAATCAGCCCCAGCATTTT.

The chain links TRBV7-8 to TRBJ1-6; TRBD1 aligns across 9 bases. There are 16 residues in the CDR3. The germline gives CDR1 SGHVS, CDR2 FQNEAQ. Trimming at V came to 5 bases and at J to 4 bases, leaving 6 bases not matched to a gene. This chain's CDR3 is CASSPRTGAYNSPLHF. The DNA of the CDR3 is TGTGCCAGCAGCCCTCGGACAGGGGCGTATAATTCACCCCTCCACTTT.

The DNA of the CDR3 is TGTGCCAGCAGTCCCTTAGCGGGGCCCTCCTACGAGCAGTACTTC. Translating it yields CASSPLAGPSYEQYF. The chain joins TRBV5-6 to TRBJ2-7; TRBD2 matches at 8 bases. The J segment lost 0 bases and the V segment lost 5 bases, leaving 7 bases of the junction unmatched. Per the germline V gene, CDR1 is SGHDT and CDR2 is YYEEEE. The CDR3 consists of 15 residues.

The rearrangement links TRBV5-6 to TRBJ2-5; possible D gene TRBD2, 5 bases. This CDR3 has 13 residues. CDR1 is SGHDT, CDR2 YYEEEE, per germline. Trimming shortened V by 2 bases and J by 5 bases, and 10 bases separated the two germline ends. The CDR3 loop is CASSLGRRETQYF. CDR3 coding DNA: TGTGCCAGCAGCTTAGGCAGGAGGGAGACCCAGTACTTC.

About this clone itself: The CDR3 does not close with the conserved phenylalanine or tryptophan, likely indicating a read error. The DNA is omitted, as the CDR3 cannot be located on it reliably, and the CDR3 follows TCRdb's listing. The chain joins TRBV6-4 to TRBJ1-6. Germline CDR1 and CDR2: MRHNA and SNTAGT. Counting both end residues, the CDR3 totals 8 amino acids. CDR3 protein: CASSYMRV.

The chain links TRBV30 to TRBJ1-1; 8 nucleotides match TRBD1. The length of the CDR3 is 14 residues. CDR1 GTSNPN and CDR2 SVGIG come from the germline V gene (reference sequence). The junction had 10 bases not matched to a gene; V was cut back by 8 bases and J by 2 bases. This CDR3 is CAGQGALVNTEAFF. In DNA, the CDR3 is TGTGCCGGGCAGGGGGCGTTGGTCAACACTGAAGCTTTCTTT.